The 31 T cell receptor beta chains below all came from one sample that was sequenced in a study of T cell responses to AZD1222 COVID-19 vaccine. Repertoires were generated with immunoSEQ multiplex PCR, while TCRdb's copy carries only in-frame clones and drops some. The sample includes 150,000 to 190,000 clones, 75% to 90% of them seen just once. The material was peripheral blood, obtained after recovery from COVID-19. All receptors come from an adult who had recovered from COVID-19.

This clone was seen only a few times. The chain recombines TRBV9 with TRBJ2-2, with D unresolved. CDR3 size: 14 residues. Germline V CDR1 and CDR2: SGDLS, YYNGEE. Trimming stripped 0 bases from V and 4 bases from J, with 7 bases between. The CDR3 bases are TGTGCCAGCAGCGTAGCGATTGCCACCGGGGAGCTGTTTTTT. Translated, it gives CASSVAIATGELFF.

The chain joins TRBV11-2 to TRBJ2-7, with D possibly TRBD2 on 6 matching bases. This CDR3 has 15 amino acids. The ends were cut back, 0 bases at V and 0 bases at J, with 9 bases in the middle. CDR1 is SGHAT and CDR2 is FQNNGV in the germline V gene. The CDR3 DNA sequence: TGTGCCAGCAGCTTAGAGGGGGGACGCTCCTACGAGCAGTACTTC. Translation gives CASSLEGGRSYEQYF. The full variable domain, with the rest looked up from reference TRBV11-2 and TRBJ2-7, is EAGVAQSPRYKIIEKRQSVAFWCNPISGHATLYWYQQILGQGPKLLIQFQNNGVVDDSQLPKDRFSAERLKGVDSTLKIQPAKLEDSAVYLCASSLEGGRSYEQYFGPGTRLTVT.

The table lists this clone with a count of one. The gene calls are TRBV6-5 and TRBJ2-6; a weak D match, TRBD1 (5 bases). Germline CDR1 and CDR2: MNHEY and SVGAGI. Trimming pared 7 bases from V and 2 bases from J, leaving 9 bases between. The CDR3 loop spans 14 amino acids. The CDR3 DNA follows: TGTGCCAGCACTCAGACAGCTGGGGCCAACGTCCTGACTTTC. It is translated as CASTQTAGANVLTF.

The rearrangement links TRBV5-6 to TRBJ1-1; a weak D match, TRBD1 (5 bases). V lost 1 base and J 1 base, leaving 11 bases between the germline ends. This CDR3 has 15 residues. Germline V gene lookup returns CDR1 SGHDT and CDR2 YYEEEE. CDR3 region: CASSLRGMGNTEAFF. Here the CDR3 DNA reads TGTGCCAGCAGCTTGAGGGGAATGGGGAACACTGAAGCTTTCTTT.

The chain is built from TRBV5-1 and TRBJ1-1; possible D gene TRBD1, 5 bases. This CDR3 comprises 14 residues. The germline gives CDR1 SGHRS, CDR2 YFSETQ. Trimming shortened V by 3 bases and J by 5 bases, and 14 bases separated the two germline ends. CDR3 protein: CASSYDSTSTEAFF. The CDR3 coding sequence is TGCGCCAGCAGCTACGACAGTACCTCGACTGAAGCTTTCTTT.

The CDR3 region is CASSLSTGTQYNQPQHF. CDR3 nucleotides: TGTGCCAGCTCACTCTCAACCGGGACACAATACAATCAGCCCCAGCATTTT. This chain connects TRBV18 to TRBJ1-5; possible D gene TRBD1, 6 bases. The CDR3 length is 17 residues. Between the trimmed V and J ends, which lost 4 bases and 3 bases, there was a span of 19 bases. The germline V gene has CDR1 KGHSH and CDR2 LQKENI. Looking up the rest from reference TRBV18 and TRBJ1-5 gives the full variable domain: NAGVMQNPRHLVRRRGQEARLRCSPMKGHSHVYWYRQLPEEGLKFMVYLQKENIIDESGMPKERFSAEFPKEGPSILRIQQVVRGDSAAYFCASSLSTGTQYNQPQHFGDGTRLSIL.

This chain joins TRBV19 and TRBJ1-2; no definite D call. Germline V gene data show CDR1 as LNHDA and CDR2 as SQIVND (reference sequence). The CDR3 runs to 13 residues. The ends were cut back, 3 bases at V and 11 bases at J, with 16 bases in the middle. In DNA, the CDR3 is TGTGCCAGTAGTATTAGGGCAGGAGAGCCTTACACCTTC. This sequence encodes CASSIRAGEPYTF.

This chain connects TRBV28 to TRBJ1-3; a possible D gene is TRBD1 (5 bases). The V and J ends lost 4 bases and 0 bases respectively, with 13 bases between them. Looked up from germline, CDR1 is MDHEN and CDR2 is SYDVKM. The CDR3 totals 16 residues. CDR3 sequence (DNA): TGTGCCAGCAGTTCCCCAGGGTGGGGCTCTGGAAACACCATATATTTT. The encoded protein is CASSSPGWGSGNTIYF. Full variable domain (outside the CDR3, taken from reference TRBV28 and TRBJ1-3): DVKVTQSSRYLVKRTGEKVFLECVQDMDHENMFWYRQDPGLGLRLIYFSYDVKMKEKGDIPEGYSVSREKKERFSLILESASTNQTSMYLCASSSPGWGSGNTIYFGEGSWLTVV.

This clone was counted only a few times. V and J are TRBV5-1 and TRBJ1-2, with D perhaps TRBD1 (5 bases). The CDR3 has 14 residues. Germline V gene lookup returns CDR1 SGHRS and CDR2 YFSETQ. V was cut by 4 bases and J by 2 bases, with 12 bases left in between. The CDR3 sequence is CASSRQTQNYGYTF. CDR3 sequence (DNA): TGCGCCAGCAGCAGACAGACCCAAAACTATGGCTACACCTTC.

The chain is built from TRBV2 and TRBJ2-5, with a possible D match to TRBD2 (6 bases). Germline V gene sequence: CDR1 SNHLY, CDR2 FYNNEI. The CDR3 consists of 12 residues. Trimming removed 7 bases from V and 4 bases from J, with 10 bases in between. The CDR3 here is CASKDSGETQYF. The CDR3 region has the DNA TGTGCCAGCAAGGATAGCGGAGAGACCCAGTACTTC.

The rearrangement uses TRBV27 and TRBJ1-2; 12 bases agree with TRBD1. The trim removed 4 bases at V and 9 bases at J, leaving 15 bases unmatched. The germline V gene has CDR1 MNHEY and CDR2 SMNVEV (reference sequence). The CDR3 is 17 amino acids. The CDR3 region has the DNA TGTGCCAGCAGTTCCGGGACAGGGGGCGCGAGGACGAATAGCTACACCTTC. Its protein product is CASSSGTGGARTNSYTF.

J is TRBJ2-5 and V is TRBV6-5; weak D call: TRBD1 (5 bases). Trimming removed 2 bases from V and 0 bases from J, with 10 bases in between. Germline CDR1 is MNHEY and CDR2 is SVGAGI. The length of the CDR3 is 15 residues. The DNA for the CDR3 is TGTGCCAGCAGTTACCACCGACAGAACCAAGAGACCCAGTACTTC. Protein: CASSYHRQNQETQYF.

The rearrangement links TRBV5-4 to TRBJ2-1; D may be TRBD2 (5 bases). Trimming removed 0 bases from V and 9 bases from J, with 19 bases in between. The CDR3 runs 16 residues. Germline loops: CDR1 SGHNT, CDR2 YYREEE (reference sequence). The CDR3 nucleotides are TGTGCCAGCAGCTTGGACGGGGTCAGTAGGACGGCTGAGCAGTTCTTC. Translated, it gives CASSLDGVSRTAEQFF.

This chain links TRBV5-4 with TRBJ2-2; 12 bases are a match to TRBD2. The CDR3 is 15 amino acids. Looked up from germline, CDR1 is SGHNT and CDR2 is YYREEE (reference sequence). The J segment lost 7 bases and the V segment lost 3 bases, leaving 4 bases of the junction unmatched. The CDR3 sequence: CASSWTSGDGGELFF. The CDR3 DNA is TGTGCCAGCAGCTGGACTAGCGGGGACGGCGGGGAGCTGTTTTTT.

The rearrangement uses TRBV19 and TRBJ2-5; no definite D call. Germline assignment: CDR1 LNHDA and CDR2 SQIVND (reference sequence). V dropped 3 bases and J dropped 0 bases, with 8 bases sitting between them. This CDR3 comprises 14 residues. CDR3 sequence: CASSIAVNQETQYF. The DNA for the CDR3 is TGTGCCAGTAGTATCGCAGTCAACCAAGAGACCCAGTACTTC.

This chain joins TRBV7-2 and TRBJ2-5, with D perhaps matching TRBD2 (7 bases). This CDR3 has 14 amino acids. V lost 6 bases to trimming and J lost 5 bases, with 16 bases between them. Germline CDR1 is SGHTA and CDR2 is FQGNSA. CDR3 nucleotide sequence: TGTGCCAGCAGTCCAGTTGGGGGGGCGGAGACCCAGTACTTC. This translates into CASSPVGGAETQYF.

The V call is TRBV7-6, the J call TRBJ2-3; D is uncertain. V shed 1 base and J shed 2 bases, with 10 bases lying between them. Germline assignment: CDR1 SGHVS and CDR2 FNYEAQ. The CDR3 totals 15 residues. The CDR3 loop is CASSLGGKATDTQYF. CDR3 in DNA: TGTGCCAGCAGCTTAGGCGGAAAGGCCACAGATACGCAGTATTTT. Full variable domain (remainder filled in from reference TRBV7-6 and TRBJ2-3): GAGVSQSPRYKVTKRGQDVALRCDPISGHVSLYWYRQALGQGPEFLTYFNYEAQQDKSGLPNDRFSAERPEGSISTLTIQRTEQRDSAMYRCASSLGGKATDTQYFGPGTRLTVL.

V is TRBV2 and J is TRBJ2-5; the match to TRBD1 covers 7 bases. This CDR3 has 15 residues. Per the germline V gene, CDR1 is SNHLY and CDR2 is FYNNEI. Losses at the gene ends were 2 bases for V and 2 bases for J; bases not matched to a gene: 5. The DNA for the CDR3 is TGTGCCAGCAGTGAAAGAGGGACAGTTCAAGAGACCCAGTACTTC. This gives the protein CASSERGTVQETQYF.

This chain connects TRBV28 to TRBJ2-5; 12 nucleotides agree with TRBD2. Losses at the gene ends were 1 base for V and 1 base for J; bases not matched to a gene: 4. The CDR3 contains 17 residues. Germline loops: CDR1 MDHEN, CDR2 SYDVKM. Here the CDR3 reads CASSLSGTSGFQETQYF. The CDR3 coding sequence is TGTGCCAGCAGTTTATCGGGGACTAGCGGGTTCCAAGAGACCCAGTACTTC.

The CDR3 reads CASSLRLRETLGEQYF. The CDR3 nucleotides read TGTGCCAGCAGTTTACGGCTACGGGAGACACTTGGGGAGCAGTACTTC. The rearrangement joins TRBV28 to TRBJ2-7; perhaps TRBD2 as D (6 bases). CDR1 is MDHEN, CDR2 SYDVKM, per germline. The CDR3 extends over 16 amino acids. Trimming removed 2 bases at V and 7 bases at J, with 21 bases between.

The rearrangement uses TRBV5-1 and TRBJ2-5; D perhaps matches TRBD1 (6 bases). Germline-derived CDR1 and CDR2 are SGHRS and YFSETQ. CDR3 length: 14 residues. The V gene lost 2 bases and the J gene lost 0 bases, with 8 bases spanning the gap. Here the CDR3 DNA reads TGCGCCAGCAGCTTTGGACAGTACCAAGAGACCCAGTACTTC. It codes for CASSFGQYQETQYF.

The DNA of the CDR3 is TGTGCCACCAGTGATCCCACCGGGACTAGTTATACCGGGGAGCTGTTTTTT. This codes for CATSDPTGTSYTGELFF. This chain uses TRBV24-1 with TRBJ2-2, with 8 nucleotides matching TRBD2. Germline CDR1 reads KGHDR; CDR2 reads SFDVKD. This CDR3 spans 17 amino acids. V trimming: 3 bases; J trimming: 5 bases; junction bases outside the gene matches: 10.

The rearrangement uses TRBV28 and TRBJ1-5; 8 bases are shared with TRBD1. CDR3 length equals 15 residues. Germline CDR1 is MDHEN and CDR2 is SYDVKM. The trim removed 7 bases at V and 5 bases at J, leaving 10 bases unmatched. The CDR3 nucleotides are TGTGCCAGCAATAAGGGACAGGTTCTCGATCAGCCCCAGCATTTT. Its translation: CASNKGQVLDQPQHF.

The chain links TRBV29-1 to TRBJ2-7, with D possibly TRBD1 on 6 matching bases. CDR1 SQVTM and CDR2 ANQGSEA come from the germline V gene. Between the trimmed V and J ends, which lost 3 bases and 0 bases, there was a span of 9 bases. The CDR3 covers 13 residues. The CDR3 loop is CSVETGRSYEQYF. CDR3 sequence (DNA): TGCAGCGTTGAGACAGGTCGCTCCTACGAGCAGTACTTC.

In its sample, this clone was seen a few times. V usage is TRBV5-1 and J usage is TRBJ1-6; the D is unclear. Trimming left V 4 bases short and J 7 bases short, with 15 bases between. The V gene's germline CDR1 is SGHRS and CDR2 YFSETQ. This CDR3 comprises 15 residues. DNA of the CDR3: TGCGCCAGCAGCCTACCAGCGGGGTCAAATTCACCCCTCCACTTT. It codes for CASSLPAGSNSPLHF.

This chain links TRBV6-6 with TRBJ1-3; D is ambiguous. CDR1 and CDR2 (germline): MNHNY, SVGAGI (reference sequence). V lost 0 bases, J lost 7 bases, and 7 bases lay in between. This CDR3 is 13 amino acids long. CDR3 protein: CASSYSSTNTIYF. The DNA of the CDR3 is TGTGCCAGCAGTTACTCGTCCACGAACACCATATATTTT.

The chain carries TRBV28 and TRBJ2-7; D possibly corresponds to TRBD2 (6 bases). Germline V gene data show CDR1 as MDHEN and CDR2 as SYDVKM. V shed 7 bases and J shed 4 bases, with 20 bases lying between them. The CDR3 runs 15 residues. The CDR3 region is CASTTPGGANYEQYF. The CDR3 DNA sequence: TGTGCCAGCACCACTCCCGGGGGAGCCAATTACGAGCAGTACTTC.

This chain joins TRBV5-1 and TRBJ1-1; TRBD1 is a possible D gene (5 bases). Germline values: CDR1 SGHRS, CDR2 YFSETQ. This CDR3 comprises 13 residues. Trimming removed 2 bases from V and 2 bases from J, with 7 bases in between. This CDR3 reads CASSFGGNTEAFF. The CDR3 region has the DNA TGCGCCAGCAGCTTTGGGGGTAACACTGAAGCTTTCTTT.

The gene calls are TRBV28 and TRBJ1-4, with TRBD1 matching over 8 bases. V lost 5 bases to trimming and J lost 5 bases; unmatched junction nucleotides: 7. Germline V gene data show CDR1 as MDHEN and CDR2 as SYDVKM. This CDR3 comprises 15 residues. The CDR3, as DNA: TGTGCCAGCAGTCCTTGGACAGGGTCGAATGAAAAACTGTTTTTT. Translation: CASSPWTGSNEKLFF.

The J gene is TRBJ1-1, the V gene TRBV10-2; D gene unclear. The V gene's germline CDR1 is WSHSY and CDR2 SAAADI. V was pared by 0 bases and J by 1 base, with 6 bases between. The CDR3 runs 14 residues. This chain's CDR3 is CASSESLGNTEAFF. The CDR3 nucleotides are TGCGCCAGCAGTGAGTCATTAGGGAACACTGAAGCTTTCTTT.

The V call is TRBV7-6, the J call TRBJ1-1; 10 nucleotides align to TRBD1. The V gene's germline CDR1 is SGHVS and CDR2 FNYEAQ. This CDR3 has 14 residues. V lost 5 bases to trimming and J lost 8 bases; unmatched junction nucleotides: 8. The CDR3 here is CASSIGTGAGEAFF. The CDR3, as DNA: TGTGCCAGCAGCATAGGGACAGGGGCGGGAGAAGCTTTCTTT.